This T cell receptor (beta chain) came from a study of blood T cell repertoires in COVID-19. Turning to the study itself: PBMCs, B-cell-depleted T cells, or T cells were the source of the cDNA or gDNA that made up the material.

The germline V gene encodes CDR1 SGHAT and CDR2 FQDESV (reference sequence). This CDR3 has 16 residues. V lost 5 bases and J lost 6; bases outside the gene matches: 12. Clones were read by immunoSEQ multiplex PCR, and TCRdb kept only the in-frame ones, dropping some. This table holds 55,000 to 75,000 clones, roughly 82% found once. The specimen sequenced was peripheral blood. This chain connects TRBV11-1 to TRBJ2-1; TRBD1 aligns across 8 bases. The origin of this receptor is a man older than 75 with active COVID-19. This CDR3 reads CASSTPRTGLRNEQFF. DNA for the CDR3: TGTGCCAGCAGCACACCTCGGACAGGGTTGCGCAATGAGCAGTTCTTC.